This TCR beta chain derives from a study of T-cell memory formation after mild COVID-19. Study as a whole: Clusters were largely donor specific.

General observations from the study: The study detected some responding clones in pre-infection memory, suggesting cross-reactive memory joined. For second-wave clones that peaked at day 37, SARS-CoV-2 specificity went unverified. Day 15 to 85 contracting clones showed balanced CD4/CD8; later expanders leaned CD4+.

This clonotype was seen only a few times. Its antigen remains unknown. TCRdb used MiXCR to reprocess the 5' RACE reads, holding one entry per CDR3 protein. Altogether hundreds of thousands of distinct CDR3 sequences are present, less than 25% being singletons, with the ten largest covering roughly 9.1%. The clonotype was recovered from an adult woman who had mild COVID-19 (a few samples of this study predate the infection). Cell type and time point are not known. Sequenced sample: PBMCs or a T cell subset sorted from them (not recorded which).

In DNA form, the CDR3 reads TGCGCCAGCAGCCCGGATCGGGACAGGGGTTACTATGGCTACACCTTC. Amino acid sequence: CASSPDRDRGYYGYTF. V is TRBV4-3 and J is TRBJ1-2; 10 bases are shared with TRBD1. J gave up 3 bases and V 4 bases, and 8 bases lay outside the gene matches. The germline gives CDR1 LGHNA, CDR2 YSLEER. This CDR3 region has 16 residues.